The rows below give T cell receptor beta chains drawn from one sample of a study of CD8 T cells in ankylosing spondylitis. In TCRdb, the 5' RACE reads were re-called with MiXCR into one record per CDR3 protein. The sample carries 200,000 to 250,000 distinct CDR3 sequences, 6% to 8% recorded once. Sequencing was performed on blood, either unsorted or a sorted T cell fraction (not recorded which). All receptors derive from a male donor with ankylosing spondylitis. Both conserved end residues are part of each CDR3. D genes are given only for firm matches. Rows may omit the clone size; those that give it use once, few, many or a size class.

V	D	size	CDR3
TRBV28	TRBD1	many	CASSFFRTGVSYNEQFF
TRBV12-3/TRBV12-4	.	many	CASSPVSAYNEQFF
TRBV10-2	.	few	CASRDRRPSYYGYTF
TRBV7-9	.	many	CASSQLDPGASSYEQYF
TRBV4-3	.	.	CASSPGGQGDYEQYF
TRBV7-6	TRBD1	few	CASSPGTGPTGELFF
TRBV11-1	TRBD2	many	CASSPYLAGTRYEQYF
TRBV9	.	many	CASSGQKNYGYTF
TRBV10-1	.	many	CASRETGRVTDTQYF
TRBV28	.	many	CASGEGGNQPQHF
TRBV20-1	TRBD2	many	CSASGREYEQYF
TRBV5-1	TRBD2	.	CASSLAGLAATSYEQYF
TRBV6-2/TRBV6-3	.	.	CASSYSMGLDTDTQYF
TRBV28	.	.	CASRSFFSLSHEQFF
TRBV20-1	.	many	CSARGGTLYGYTF
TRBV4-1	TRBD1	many	CASSRSNRGTGELFF
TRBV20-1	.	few	CSARGGYLENMNTEAFF
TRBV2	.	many	CASSGGTNYEQYF
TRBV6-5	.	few	CASRLHDSLRDTQYF
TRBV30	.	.	CAWSRQNTEAFF
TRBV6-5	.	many	CASRGLPYEQYF
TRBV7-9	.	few	CASSQGRELGNEQFF
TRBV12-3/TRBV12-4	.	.	CASSYGNYGYTF
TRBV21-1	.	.	CASSLESRREKLFF
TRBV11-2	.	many	CASSFIGNSPLHF
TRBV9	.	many	CASSVEDGGNEQFF
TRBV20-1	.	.	CSATIFAAAYNEQFF
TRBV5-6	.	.	CASSLEYRTELFF
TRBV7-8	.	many	CASIEVGGGGTSYNEQFF
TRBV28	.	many	CASSSTGGAYEQYF
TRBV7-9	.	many	CASSLTYYEQYF
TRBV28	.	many	CASSRAGSTDTQYF
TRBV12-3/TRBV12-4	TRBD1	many	CASSLPGQGPEQFF
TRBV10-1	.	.	CASSQIQGTTEAFF
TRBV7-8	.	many	CASTKLLDSGNTIYF
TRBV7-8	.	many	CASRPTQGYQETQYF
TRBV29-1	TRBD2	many	CSVQGTSGVIYNEQFF
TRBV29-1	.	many	CSAPFNEKLFF
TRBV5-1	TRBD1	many	CASSSRDRDSSPLHF
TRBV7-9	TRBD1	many	CASSPRTGMNTEAFF